These T cell receptor beta chains were read from a single sample in a study of T-cell reconstitution after alpha-beta-depleted transplantation in children. A single record per CDR3 protein comes from TCRdb applying MiXCR to the PCR reads. The data contain approximately 300,000 distinct CDR3 sequences, 7.5% to 9% of them singletons. Source: peripheral blood, taken 360 days after TCRalphabeta/CD19-depleted stem cell transplant. The source is a female patient aged 2-15 years who had a stem cell transplant for Fanconi anemia, so the T cells may come from the graft donor. Each CDR3 is given with its conserved first and last residue. A D gene is named only where the DNA matches it firmly. For some rows the clone size is stated as once, few or many, or as a class when expanded; others skip it.

D,size,V,J,CDR3,DNA
-,many,TRBV3-1,TRBJ1-2,CASSQGDPGANYGYTF,TGTGCCAGCAGCCAAGGGGACCCAGGGGCGAACTATGGCTACACCTTC
TRBD1,many,TRBV20-1,TRBJ1-4,CSARDDRDRALKLFF,TGCAGTGCTAGAGATGATCGGGACAGGGCGCTAAAACTGTTTTTT
TRBD2,few,TRBV14,TRBJ2-3,CASSQELAGATSTDTQYF,TGTGCCAGCAGCCAAGAACTAGCGGGGGCGACTAGCACAGATACGCAGTATTTT
-,many,TRBV6-5,TRBJ2-2,CASSYSWGAGELFF,TGTGCCAGCAGTTACTCATGGGGGGCCGGGGAGCTGTTTTTT
TRBD2,many,TRBV5-1,TRBJ2-3,CASSPRPSSGGESSTDTQYF,TGCGCCAGCAGCCCCCGCCCTTCTAGCGGGGGGGAGTCAAGCACAGATACGCAGTATTTT
-,-,TRBV28,TRBJ1-5,CASSFRGIGNQPQHF,TGTGCCAGCAGTTTTAGGGGGATTGGCAATCAGCCCCAGCATTTT
TRBD2,-,TRBV5-1,TRBJ2-3,CASSLTLAGGRFLQGDTQYF,TGCGCCAGCAGCCTCACACTAGCGGGAGGCCGGTTTTTGCAGGGGGATACGCAGTATTTT
TRBD2,many,TRBV6-1,TRBJ2-3,CASSGLAGGDTQYF,TGTGCCAGCAGTGGGCTAGCGGGGGGAGATACGCAGTATTTT
-,few,TRBV15,TRBJ1-1,CATSRAADSEAFF,TGTGCCACCAGCAGAGCTGCGGACAGTGAAGCTTTCTTT
TRBD1,few,TRBV7-8,TRBJ1-5,CASSFGTGDQPQHF,TGTGCCAGCAGCTTCGGGACAGGGGATCAGCCCCAGCATTTT
-,-,TRBV5-2,TRBJ2-2,CAMGPGPLTGELFF,TGTGCCATGGGCCCCGGGCCTCTCACCGGGGAGCTGTTTTTT
-,-,TRBV7-6,TRBJ1-4,CASSLGRGWRKLFF,TGTGCCAGCAGCTTAGGAAGGGGGTGGCGGAAACTGTTTTTT
TRBD2,many,TRBV20-1,TRBJ2-7,CSARDRLADYYEQYF,TGCAGTGCTAGAGATCGGCTAGCGGACTACTACGAGCAGTACTTC
-,many,TRBV30,TRBJ2-1,CAWRYDNEQFF,TGTGCCTGGAGGTATGACAATGAGCAGTTCTTC
-,-,TRBV7-6,TRBJ2-1,CASSLVSAGSSYNEQFF,TGTGCCAGCAGCTTAGTTTCGGCGGGGAGCTCCTACAATGAGCAGTTCTTC
-,-,TRBV5-6,TRBJ1-2,CASSWDRSTFYGYTF,TGTGCCAGCAGCTGGGACCGCTCAACTTTTTATGGCTACACCTTC
-,-,TRBV2,TRBJ2-7,CVSSRIQSYEQYF,TGTGTCAGCTCACGAATACAGAGCTACGAGCAGTACTTT
-,-,TRBV7-9,TRBJ1-1,CASSLEGGMTEAFF,TGTGCCAGCAGCTTGGAGGGAGGCATGACTGAAGCTTTCTTT
-,many,TRBV20-1,TRBJ2-3,CSAGQGVDTQYF,TGCAGTGCGGGGCAGGGTGTAGATACGCAGTATTTT
-,many,TRBV12-3/TRBV12-4,TRBJ2-1,CASSDLRQRQFF,TGTGCCAGCAGCGATCTCCGACAGAGACAGTTCTTC
-,many,TRBV20-1,TRBJ2-1,CSAPDRRGYNEQFF,TGCAGTGCTCCCGACAGGAGGGGATACAATGAGCAGTTCTTC
TRBD1,-,TRBV25-1,TRBJ2-6,CASGGRGQPLSGANVLTF,TGTGCCAGTGGCGGCAGGGGACAGCCTCTCTCTGGGGCCAACGTCCTGACTTTC
TRBD1,few,TRBV5-6,TRBJ1-1,CASSLAPGQTFTEAFF,TGTGCCAGCAGCCTAGCTCCGGGACAGACATTCACTGAAGCTTTCTTT
-,many,TRBV6-5,TRBJ2-3,CASSYGGGITDTQYF,TGTGCCAGCAGTTACGGGGGGGGCATTACAGATACGCAGTATTTT
TRBD1,-,TRBV3-1,TRBJ1-2,CASSQDLRSGGGYTF,TGTGCCAGCAGCCAAGATCTCCGTTCAGGGGGTGGCTACACCTTC
-,many,TRBV7-6,TRBJ2-2,CASSPVPWTGELFF,TGTGCCAGCAGCCCCGTTCCATGGACCGGGGAGCTGTTTTTT
-,many,TRBV5-5,TRBJ1-4,CASSSVAWGPNEKLFF,TGTGCCAGCAGCTCCGTTGCGTGGGGACCTAATGAAAAACTGTTTTTT
-,many,TRBV5-1,TRBJ2-3,CASSLKPTDTQYF,TGCGCCAGCAGCTTGAAACCCACAGATACGCAGTATTTT
TRBD2,-,TRBV20-1,TRBJ2-5,CSARAAGWLAGGQIFQETQYF,TGCAGTGCTAGAGCGGCGGGGTGGTTAGCGGGGGGGCAGATTTTTCAAGAGACCCAGTACTTC